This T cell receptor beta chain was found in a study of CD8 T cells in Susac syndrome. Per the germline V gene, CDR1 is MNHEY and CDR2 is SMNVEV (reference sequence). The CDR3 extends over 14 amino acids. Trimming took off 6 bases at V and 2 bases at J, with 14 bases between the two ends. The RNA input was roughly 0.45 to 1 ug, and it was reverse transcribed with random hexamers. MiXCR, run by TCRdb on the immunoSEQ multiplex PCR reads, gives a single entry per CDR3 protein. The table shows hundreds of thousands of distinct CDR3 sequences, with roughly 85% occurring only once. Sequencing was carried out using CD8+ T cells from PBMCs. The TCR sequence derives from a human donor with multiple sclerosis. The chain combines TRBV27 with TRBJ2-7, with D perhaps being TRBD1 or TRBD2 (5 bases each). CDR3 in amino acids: CASSLDGTPYEQYF. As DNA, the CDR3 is TGTGCCAGCAGCTTGGACGGGACCCCCTACGAGCAGTACTTC.